This T cell receptor beta chain was captured in a study of blood T cell repertoires in COVID-19. Study overall: T cells, B-cell-depleted T cells, or PBMCs supplied cDNA or gDNA.

Using immunoSEQ multiplex PCR, the repertoire was profiled, and TCRdb retains in-frame clones only, with some absent. The table lists 70,000 or so clones, 76% of them singletons. One Seattle source followed patients from active infection through their disease course. Sequencing was done on a sample of peripheral blood. The sequence was obtained from a man aged 55 to 70 with COVID-19, enrolled during active disease.

CDR3 in amino acids: CASSERNSPLHF. As DNA, the CDR3 is TGTGCCAGCAGTGAACGTAATTCACCCCTCCACTTT. The rearrangement joins TRBV6-1 to TRBJ1-6; D remains ambiguous. The CDR3 totals 12 residues. Germline CDR1 and CDR2: MNHNS and SASEGT. Trimming took off 2 bases at V and 6 bases at J, with 2 bases between the two ends.